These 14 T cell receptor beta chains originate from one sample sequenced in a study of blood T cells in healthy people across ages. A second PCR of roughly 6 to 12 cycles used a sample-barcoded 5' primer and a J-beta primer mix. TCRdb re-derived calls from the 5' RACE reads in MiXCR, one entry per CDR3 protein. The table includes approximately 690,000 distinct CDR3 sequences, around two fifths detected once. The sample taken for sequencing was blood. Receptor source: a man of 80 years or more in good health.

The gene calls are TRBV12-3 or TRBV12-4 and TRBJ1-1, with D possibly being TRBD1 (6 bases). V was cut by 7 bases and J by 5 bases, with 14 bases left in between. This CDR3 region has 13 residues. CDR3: CASNPQGFTEAFF. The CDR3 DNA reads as TGTGCCAGCAATCCACAGGGTTTTACTGAAGCTTTCTTT.

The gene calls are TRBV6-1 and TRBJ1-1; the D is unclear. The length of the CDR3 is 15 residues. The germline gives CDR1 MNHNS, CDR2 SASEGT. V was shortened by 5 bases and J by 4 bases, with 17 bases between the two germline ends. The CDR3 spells CASSLRTELTTEAFF. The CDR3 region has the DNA TGTGCCAGCAGTCTTCGGACGGAGCTTACCACTGAAGCTTTCTTT.

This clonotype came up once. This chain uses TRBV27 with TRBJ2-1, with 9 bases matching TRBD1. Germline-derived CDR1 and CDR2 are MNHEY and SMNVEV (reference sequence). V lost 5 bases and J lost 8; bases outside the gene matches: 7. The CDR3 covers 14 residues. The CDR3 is CASSEYNRGHEQFF. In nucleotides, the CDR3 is TGTGCCAGCAGTGAGTATAACAGGGGGCATGAGCAGTTCTTC.

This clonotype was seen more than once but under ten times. DNA of the CDR3: TGTGCCAGCAGCGTAACACGGACCGGGGAGCTGTTTTTT. Encoded protein: CASSVTRTGELFF. The chain carries TRBV6-5 and TRBJ2-2; D is uncertain. V was cut by 6 bases and J by 5 bases, with 10 bases left in between. The CDR3 runs to 13 residues. CDR1 is MNHEY, CDR2 SVGAGI, per germline.

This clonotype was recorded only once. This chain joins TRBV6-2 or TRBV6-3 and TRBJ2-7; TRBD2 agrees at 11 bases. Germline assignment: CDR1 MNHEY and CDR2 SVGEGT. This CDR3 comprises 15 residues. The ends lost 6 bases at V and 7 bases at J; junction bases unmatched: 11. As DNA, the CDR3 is TGTGCCAGCAGATCTAGCGGGGGGCGATGGAATGAGCAGTACTTC. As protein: CASRSSGGRWNEQYF.

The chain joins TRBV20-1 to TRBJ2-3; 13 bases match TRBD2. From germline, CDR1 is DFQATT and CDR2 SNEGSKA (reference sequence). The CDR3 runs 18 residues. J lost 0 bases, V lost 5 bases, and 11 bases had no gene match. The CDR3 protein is CSASPGLAGPSSTDTQYF. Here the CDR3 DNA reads TGCAGTGCTTCCCCGGGACTAGCGGGGCCTTCTAGCACAGATACGCAGTATTTT.

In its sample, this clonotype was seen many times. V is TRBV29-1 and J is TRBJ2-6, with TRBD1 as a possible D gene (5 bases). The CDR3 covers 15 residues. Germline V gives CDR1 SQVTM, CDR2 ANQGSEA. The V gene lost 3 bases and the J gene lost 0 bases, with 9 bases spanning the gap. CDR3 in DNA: TGCAGCGTTGACTCAGGGAACTCTGGGGCCAACGTCCTGACTTTC. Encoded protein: CSVDSGNSGANVLTF.

CDR3 sequence (DNA): TGCAGTGCTAGAGATCCCGCAGGGTATGGCTACACCTTC. Translating gives CSARDPAGYGYTF. V usage is TRBV20-1 and J usage is TRBJ1-2; D might be TRBD1 (5 bases). CDR1 is DFQATT and CDR2 is SNEGSKA in the germline V gene (reference sequence). V lost 0 bases to trimming and J lost 5 bases, with 10 bases between them. The CDR3 sequence is 13 residues long.

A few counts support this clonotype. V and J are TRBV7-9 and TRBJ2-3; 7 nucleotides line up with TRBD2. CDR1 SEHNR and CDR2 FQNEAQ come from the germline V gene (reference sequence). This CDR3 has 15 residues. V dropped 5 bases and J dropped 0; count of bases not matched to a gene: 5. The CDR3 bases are TGTGCCAGCAGCCCGAAGCGGGGTAGCACAGATACGCAGTATTTT. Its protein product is CASSPKRGSTDTQYF.

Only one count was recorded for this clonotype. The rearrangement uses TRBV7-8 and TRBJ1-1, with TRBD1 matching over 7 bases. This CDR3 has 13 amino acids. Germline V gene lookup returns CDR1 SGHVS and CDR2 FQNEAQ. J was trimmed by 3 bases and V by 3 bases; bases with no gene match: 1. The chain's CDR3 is CASSLTGHTEAFF. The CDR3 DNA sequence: TGTGCCAGCAGCTTGACAGGGCACACTGAAGCTTTCTTT. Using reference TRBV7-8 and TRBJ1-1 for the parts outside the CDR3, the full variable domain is GAGVSQSPRYKVAKRGQDVALRCDPISGHVSLFWYQQALGQGPEFLTYFQNEAQLDKSGLPSDRFFAERPEGSVSTLKIQRTQQEDSAVYLCASSLTGHTEAFFGQGTRLTVV.

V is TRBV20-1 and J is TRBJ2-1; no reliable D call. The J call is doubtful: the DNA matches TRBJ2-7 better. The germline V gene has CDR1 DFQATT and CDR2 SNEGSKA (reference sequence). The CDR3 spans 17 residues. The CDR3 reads CSADPVAGTSSYNEQYF. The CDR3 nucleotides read TGCAGTGCGGACCCCGTAGCTGGTACGAGCTCCTACAATGAGCAGTACTTC.

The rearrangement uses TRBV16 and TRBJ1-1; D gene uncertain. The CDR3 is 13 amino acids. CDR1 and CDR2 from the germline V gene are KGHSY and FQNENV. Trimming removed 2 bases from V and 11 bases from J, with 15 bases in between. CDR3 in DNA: TGTGCCAGCAGCCAAAATCGCCAGGATATTGCTTTCTTT. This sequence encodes CASSQNRQDIAFF.

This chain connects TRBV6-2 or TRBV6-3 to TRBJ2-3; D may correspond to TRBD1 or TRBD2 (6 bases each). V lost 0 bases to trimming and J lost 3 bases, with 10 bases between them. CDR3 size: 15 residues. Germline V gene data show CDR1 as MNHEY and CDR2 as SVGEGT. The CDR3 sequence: CASSYSKGGTDTQYF. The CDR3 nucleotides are TGTGCCAGCAGTTACTCGAAAGGGGGGACAGATACGCAGTATTTT.

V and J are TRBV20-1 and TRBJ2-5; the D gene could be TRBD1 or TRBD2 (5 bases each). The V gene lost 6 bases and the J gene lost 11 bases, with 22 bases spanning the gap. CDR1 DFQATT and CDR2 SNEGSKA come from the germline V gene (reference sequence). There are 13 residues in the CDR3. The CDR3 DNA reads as TGCAGTGCATCCCGACAGACGGACGGGGAGCAGTACTTC. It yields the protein CSASRQTDGEQYF.